The 10 T cell receptor beta chains presented below share a single source sample, sequenced in a study of T cell clonality in common variable immunodeficiency. The study's findings and limits: Fewer deletions and N-nucleotide insertions were reportedly seen in common variable immunodeficiency TCR beta sequences.

Profiled with immunoSEQ multiplex PCR; TCRdb holds only in-frame clones, not every one. This sample contains over 15,000 clones. These TCRs are of unknown antigen specificity. The sequenced material came from peripheral blood mononuclear cells. The receptors were sampled from a human donor with common variable immunodeficiency.

About this clone itself: The CDR3 extends 3 residues past the end of the read, so its final part is completed from the germline J gene. The chain joins TRBV5-1 to TRBJ2-6; 10 nucleotides align to TRBD1. Germline trimming cut 0 bases from V and 4 bases from J; bases unmatched to any gene: 10. Germline-derived CDR1 and CDR2 are SGHRS and YFSETQ. The CDR3 consists of 19 residues. The CDR3 sequence: CASSLEGTGELMGANVLTF. Partial CDR3 DNA: TGCGCCAGCAGCTTGGAGGGGACAGGGGAACTTATGGGGGCCAACGTC.

Note on this clone: Read coverage stops 3 residues before the CDR3 terminus; the germline J gene supplies the remainder. The chain couples TRBV6-1 to TRBJ1-1, with 7 bases fitting TRBD1. There are 15 residues in the CDR3. With 2 bases clipped from V and 5 bases from J, the junction kept 8 bases outside the gene matches. Germline V gene sequence: CDR1 MNHNS, CDR2 SASEGT. CDR3 DNA, as far as it was read: TGTGCCAGCAGTGAAAGGGCAGGGGGTGGAACTGAA. It translates to CASSERAGGGTE. The full-length CDR3 reads as CASSERAGGGTEAFF.

As regards this clone: Read coverage stops 3 residues before the CDR3 terminus; the germline J gene supplies the remainder. The chain couples TRBV7-7 to TRBJ2-2, with D perhaps TRBD1 (5 bases). This CDR3 is 13 amino acids long. Trimming shortened V by 2 bases and J by 5 bases, and 6 bases separated the two germline ends. The germline V gene encodes CDR1 SSHAT and CDR2 FNYEAQ (reference sequence). The part of the CDR3 DNA that was read is TGTGCCAGCAGCTTACAGGGAACCGGGGAG. It yields the protein CASSLQGTGE. The whole CDR3 sequence reads CASSLQGTGELFF.

Worth noting for this clone: The DNA ends 3 residues before the CDR3 does, and the rest of the CDR3 is filled in from the germline J gene. The chain carries TRBV19 and TRBJ1-1; 9 positions match TRBD1. J was trimmed by 0 bases and V by 5 bases; bases with no gene match: 4. The CDR3 spans 15 residues. From germline, CDR1 is LNHDA and CDR2 SQIVND (reference sequence). The DNA read from the CDR3 is TGTGCCAGTAGTCCCGGGACAGGGATGAACACTGAA. Its translation is CASSPGTGMNTE. The CDR3, in full, reads CASSPGTGMNTEAFF.

Regarding this clone: The sequenced fragment ends 3 residues before the CDR3 boundary, so the rest is inferred from the germline J gene. The V and J genes are TRBV5-1 and TRBJ2-3; D gene ambiguous. The CDR3 runs to 15 residues. With 4 bases removed from V and 4 bases from J, the gap between germline ends came to 16 bases. Germline assignment: CDR1 SGHRS and CDR2 YFSETQ. The part of the CDR3 DNA that was read is TGCGCCAGCAGCCGAGCGAGAGAAGGCGCAGATACG. As protein: CASSRAREGADT. The entire CDR3 reads CASSRAREGADTQYF.

By frequency, this clone registers medium-sized. Sequencing ends 3 residues short of the CDR3 end; the germline J gene provides the rest. This chain joins TRBV19 and TRBJ2-3; TRBD2 is a possible D gene (6 bases). Germline loops: CDR1 LNHDA, CDR2 SQIVND (reference sequence). This CDR3 spans 19 amino acids. V was shortened by 1 base and J by 4 bases, with 24 bases between the two germline ends. The CDR3 reads CASSIGGGVFRAAADTQYF. The covered CDR3 bases are TGTGCCAGTAGTATAGGCGGCGGGGTTTTTCGGGCGGCCGCAGATACG.

According to its frequency, this clone is large (0.1 to 1%). The read halts 3 residues ahead of the CDR3 end, with the missing end drawn from the germline J gene. The V call is TRBV19, the J call TRBJ2-2; 8 bases are shared with TRBD1. Germline V gene lookup returns CDR1 LNHDA and CDR2 SQIVND (reference sequence). The ends lost 4 bases at V and 2 bases at J; junction bases unmatched: 6. This CDR3 region has 16 residues. The CDR3 protein is CASSNRDRKNTGELFF. The sequenced CDR3 bases are TGTGCCAGTAGTAACCGGGACAGGAAAAACACCGGGGAG.

A word on this clone: The observed sequence ends 3 residues before the CDR3 terminus, with the missing tail filled in from the germline J gene. V usage is TRBV2 and J usage is TRBJ2-2, with 8 bases aligning to TRBD1. V gave up 4 bases and J gave up 0 bases; unmatched junction bases: 4. The CDR3 loop spans 16 amino acids. Germline-derived CDR1 and CDR2 are SNHLY and FYNNEI. This chain's CDR3 is CASSGDRISNTGELFF. The covered CDR3 bases are TGTGCCAGCAGTGGGGACAGGATATCGAACACCGGGGAG.

Details on this clone: The read comes to an end 3 residues before the CDR3 does, leaving the germline J gene to fill in the end. The V gene is TRBV30, the J gene TRBJ1-2; D ambiguous. The germline gives CDR1 GTSNPN, CDR2 SVGIG (reference sequence). CDR3 length: 16 residues. V lost 0 bases and J lost 0, with 14 bases in between. CDR3 bases read: TGTGCCTGGAGTGTATCTCGGCAGGCGACTAACTATGGC. It is translated as CAWSVSRQATNYG. The whole CDR3 protein reads CAWSVSRQATNYGYTF.

The CDR3 region is CASSGQGAYEQYF. Incomplete CDR3 DNA: TGTGCCAGCAGTGGACAGGGCGCCTACGAG. This chain uses TRBV2 with TRBJ2-7; 7 bases are a match to TRBD1. The read ends 3 residues shy of where the CDR3 ends; the end is completed using the germline J gene. The V segment lost 4 bases and the J segment 2 bases; nucleotides outside the gene matches: 2. CDR3 size: 13 residues. Germline CDR1 is SNHLY and CDR2 is FYNNEI.